This T cell receptor (beta chain) comes out of a study of radiation and T cells in renal cell carcinoma. Study-level information: Nephrectomy followed 15 Gy stereotactic body radiation by 4 weeks.

CDR3 length: 13 amino acids. CDR1 MNHNS and CDR2 SASEGT come from the germline V gene. The ends were cut back, 1 base at V and 7 bases at J, with 10 bases in the middle. Time point: baseline pretreatment blood. As to treatment: 15 Gy SBRT to primary tumor, nephrectomy 4 weeks later. The tumor was a clear cell renal cell carcinoma. This table comes from immunoSEQ multiplex PCR, and its TCRdb copy is limited to in-frame clones, with some not included. The table records approximately 150,000 clones, over 65% of them present only once. V is TRBV6-1 and J is TRBJ1-2; the D is unclear. The material was blood, obtained from a patient whose treatment included radiotherapy and nephrectomy. The source is a woman aged 45-65 years with renal cell carcinoma. This CDR3 is CASSEGVRFGYTF. CDR3 DNA sequence: TGTGCCAGCAGTGAAGGGGTCAGGTTTGGCTACACCTTC.